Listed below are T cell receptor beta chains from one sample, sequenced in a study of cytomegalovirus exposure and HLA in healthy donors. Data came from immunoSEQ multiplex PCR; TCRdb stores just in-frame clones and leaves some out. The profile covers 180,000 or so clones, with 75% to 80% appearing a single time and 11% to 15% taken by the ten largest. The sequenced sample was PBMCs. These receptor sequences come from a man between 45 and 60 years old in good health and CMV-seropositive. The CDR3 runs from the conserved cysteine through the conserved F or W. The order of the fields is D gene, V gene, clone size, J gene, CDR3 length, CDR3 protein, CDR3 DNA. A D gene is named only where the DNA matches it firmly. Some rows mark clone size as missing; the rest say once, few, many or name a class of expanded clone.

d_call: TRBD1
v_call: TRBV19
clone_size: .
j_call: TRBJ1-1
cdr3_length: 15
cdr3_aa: CASSLRTGMNTEAFF
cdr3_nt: TGTGCCAGTAGTTTGCGGACAGGGATGAACACTGAAGCTTTCTTT

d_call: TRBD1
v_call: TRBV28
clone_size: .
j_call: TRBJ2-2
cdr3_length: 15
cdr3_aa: CASGVRDRATGELFF
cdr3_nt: TGTGCCTCCGGGGTCCGGGACAGGGCCACCGGGGAGCTGTTTTTT

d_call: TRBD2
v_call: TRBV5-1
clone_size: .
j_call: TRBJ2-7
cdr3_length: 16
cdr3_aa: CASSWQLGGSSYEQYF
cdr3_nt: TGCGCCAGCAGTTGGCAGTTGGGGGGGAGCTCCTACGAGCAGTACTTC

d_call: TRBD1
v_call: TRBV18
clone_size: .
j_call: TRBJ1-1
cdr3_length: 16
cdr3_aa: CASSPQGTGVRTEAFF
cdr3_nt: TGTGCCAGCTCACCACAAGGGACAGGGGTGAGGACTGAAGCTTTCTTT

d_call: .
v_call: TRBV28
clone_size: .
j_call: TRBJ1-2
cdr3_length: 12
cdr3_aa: CASSLNLRGYTF
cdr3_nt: TGTGCCAGCAGTTTAAACCTCCGGGGCTACACCTTC

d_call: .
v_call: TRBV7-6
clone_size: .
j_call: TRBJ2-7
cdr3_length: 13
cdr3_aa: CASSLGASNEQYF
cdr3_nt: TGTGCCAGCAGCTTAGGAGCTAGCAACGAGCAGTACTTC

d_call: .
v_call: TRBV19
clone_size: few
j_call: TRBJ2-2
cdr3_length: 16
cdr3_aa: CASMVGGNLQTGELFF
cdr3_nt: TGTGCCAGTATGGTAGGCGGTAACCTCCAAACCGGGGAGCTGTTTTTT

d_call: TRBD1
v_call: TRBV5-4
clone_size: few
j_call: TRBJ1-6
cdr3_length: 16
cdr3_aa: CASSPGQGASNSPLHF
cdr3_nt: TGTGCCAGCAGCCCCGGACAGGGGGCTTCTAATTCACCCCTCCACTTT

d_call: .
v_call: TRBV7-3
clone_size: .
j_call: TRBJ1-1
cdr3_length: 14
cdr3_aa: CASSLSSRNTEAFF
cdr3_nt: TGTGCCAGCAGCTTATCGTCCAGAAACACTGAAGCTTTCTTT

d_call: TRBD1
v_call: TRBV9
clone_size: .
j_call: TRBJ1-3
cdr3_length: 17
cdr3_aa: CASSARTGTGRGNTIYF
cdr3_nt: TGTGCCAGCAGCGCTAGGACCGGGACAGGTCGGGGAAACACCATATATTTT

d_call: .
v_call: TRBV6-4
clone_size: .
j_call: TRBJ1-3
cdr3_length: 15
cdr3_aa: CAPCFRGSVENTIYF
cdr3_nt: TGTGCCCCCTGTTTCCGGGGGTCGGTGGAAAACACCATATATTTT

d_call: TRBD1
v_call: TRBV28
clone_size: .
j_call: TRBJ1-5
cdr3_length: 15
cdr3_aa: CASSLTGQGVQPQHF
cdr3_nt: TGTGCCAGCAGTTTGACGGGACAGGGGGTCCAGCCCCAGCATTTT

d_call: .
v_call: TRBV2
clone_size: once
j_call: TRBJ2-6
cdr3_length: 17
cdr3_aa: CASIQEQGHAGANVLTF
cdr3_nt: TGTGCCAGCATACAGGAACAAGGGCATGCGGGGGCCAACGTCCTGACTTTC

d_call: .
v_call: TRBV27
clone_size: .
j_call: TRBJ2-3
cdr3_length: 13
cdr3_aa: CASSVRGTDTQYF
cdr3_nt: TGTGCCAGCAGTGTACGGGGGACAGATACGCAGTATTTT

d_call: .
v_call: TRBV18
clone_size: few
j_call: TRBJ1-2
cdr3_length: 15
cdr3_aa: CASSPGSATFYGYTF
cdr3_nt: TGTGCCAGCTCACCCGGGTCCGCGACGTTCTATGGCTACACCTTC

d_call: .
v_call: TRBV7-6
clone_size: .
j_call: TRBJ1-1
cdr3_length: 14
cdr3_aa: CASSSDTVNTEAFF
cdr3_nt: TGTGCCAGCAGCTCAGACACGGTGAACACTGAAGCTTTCTTT

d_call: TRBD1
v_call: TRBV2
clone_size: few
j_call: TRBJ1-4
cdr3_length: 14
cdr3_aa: CASRTGTENEKLFF
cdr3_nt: TGTGCCAGCCGAACCGGGACAGAGAATGAAAAACTGTTTTTT

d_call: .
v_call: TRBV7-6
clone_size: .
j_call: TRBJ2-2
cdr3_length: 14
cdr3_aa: CASSLVVNTGELFF
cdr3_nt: TGTGCCAGCAGCCTTGTAGTGAACACCGGGGAGCTGTTTTTT

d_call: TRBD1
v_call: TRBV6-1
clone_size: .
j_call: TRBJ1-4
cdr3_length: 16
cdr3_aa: CASSEGTGSGGEKLFF
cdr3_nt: TGTGCCAGCAGTGAAGGCACCGGGTCAGGGGGTGAAAAACTGTTTTTT

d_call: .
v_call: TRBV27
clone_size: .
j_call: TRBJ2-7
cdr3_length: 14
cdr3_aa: CASSFGMEGYEQYF
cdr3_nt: TGTGCCAGCAGTTTTGGCATGGAGGGCTACGAGCAGTACTTC

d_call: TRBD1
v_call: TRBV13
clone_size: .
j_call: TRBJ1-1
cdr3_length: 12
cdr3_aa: CASSLRGLGAFF
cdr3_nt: TGTGCCAGCAGCCTCAGGGGGCTGGGGGCTTTCTTT

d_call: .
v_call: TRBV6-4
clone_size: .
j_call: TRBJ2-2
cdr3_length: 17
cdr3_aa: CASSPLVKGVKSGELFF
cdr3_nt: TGTGCCAGCAGTCCCCTGGTGAAGGGGGTCAAGAGCGGGGAGCTGTTTTTT

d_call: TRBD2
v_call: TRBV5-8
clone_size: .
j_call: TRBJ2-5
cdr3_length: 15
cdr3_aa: CASSSLRGAPETQYF
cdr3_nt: TGTGCCAGCAGCTCCTTGCGGGGGGCCCCGGAGACCCAGTACTTC

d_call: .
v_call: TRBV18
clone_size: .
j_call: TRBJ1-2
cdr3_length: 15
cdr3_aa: CASSPQGDTHYGYTF
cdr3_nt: TGTGCCAGCTCACCACAAGGGGATACTCACTATGGCTACACCTTC

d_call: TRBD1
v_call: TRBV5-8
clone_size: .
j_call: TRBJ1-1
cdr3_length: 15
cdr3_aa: CASSLFGTGNTEAFF
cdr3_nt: TGTGCCAGCAGCTTGTTCGGGACAGGGAACACTGAAGCTTTCTTT

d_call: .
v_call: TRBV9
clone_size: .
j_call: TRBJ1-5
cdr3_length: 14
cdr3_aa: CASSVGGRGQPQHF
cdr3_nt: TGTGCCAGCAGCGTAGGTGGCAGGGGTCAGCCCCAGCATTTT

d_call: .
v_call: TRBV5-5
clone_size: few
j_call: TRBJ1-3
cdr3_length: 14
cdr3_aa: CASSLKSVGNTIYF
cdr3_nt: TGTGCCAGCAGCTTAAAGTCAGTTGGAAACACCATATATTTT

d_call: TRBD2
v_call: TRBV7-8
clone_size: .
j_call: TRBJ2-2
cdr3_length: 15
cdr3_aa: CASSQAGGATGELFF
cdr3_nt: TGTGCCAGCAGCCAAGCCGGGGGGGCCACCGGGGAGCTGTTTTTT

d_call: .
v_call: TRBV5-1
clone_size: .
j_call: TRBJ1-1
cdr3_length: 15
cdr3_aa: CASSLAASGYTEAFF
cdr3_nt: TGCGCCAGCAGCTTGGCGGCATCGGGGTACACTGAAGCTTTCTTT

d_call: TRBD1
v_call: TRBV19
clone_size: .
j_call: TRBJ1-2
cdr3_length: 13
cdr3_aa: CASSIAGQYGYTF
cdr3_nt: TGTGCCAGTAGTATTGCGGGACAGTATGGCTACACCTTC

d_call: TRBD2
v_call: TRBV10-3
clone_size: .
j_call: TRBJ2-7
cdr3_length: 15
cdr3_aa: CAISETSGGLNEQYF
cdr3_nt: TGTGCCATCAGTGAGACAAGCGGGGGTCTAAACGAGCAGTACTTC

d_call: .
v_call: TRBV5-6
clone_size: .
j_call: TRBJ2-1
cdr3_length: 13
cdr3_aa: CASSLRGGSEQFF
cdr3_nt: TGTGCCAGCAGCTTGAGAGGGGGAAGTGAGCAGTTCTTC

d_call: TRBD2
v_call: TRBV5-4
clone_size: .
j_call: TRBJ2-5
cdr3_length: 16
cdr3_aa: CASSLDVAGGQETQYF
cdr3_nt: TGTGCCAGCAGCTTGGACGTAGCGGGGGGACAAGAGACCCAGTACTTC